This entry describes one T cell receptor beta chain. The germline CDR1 and CDR2 sequences are MNHEY and SVGAGI. This CDR3 contains 14 residues. J was trimmed by 1 base and V by 7 bases; bases with no gene match: 3. The table came from immunoSEQ multiplex PCR; TCRdb's copy has only in-frame clones and leaves some out. The sample lists 55,000 to 75,000 clones, about 96% seen once, with less than 0.04% in the top ten. This record comes from a study of shared T cell receptors in the human thymus. The specimen was thymocytes. The chain employs TRBV6-5 and TRBJ1-1; 10 positions agree with TRBD1. The receptor was derived from a human donor. CDR3 DNA: TGTGCCAGCACGGGACAGGGGTCGAACACTGAAGCTTTCTTT. It yields the protein CASTGQGSNTEAFF.